One sample yielded the 12 T cell receptor beta chains listed below, sequenced in a study of blood T cell repertoires in COVID-19. The method was immunoSEQ multiplex PCR; TCRdb's version includes in-frame clones alone and lacks a portion of them. Among about 20,000 clones listed, roughly 85% were seen once. The sequencing input was peripheral blood. The receptors here all came from a human donor with active COVID-19. The donor label of this sample is uncertain.

J is TRBJ2-1 and V is TRBV28; 9 nucleotides line up with TRBD1. Germline V gene sequence: CDR1 MDHEN, CDR2 SYDVKM. J gave up 10 bases and V 5 bases, and 3 bases lay outside the gene matches. This CDR3 is 12 amino acids long. The CDR3 sequence is CASSTGTGEQFF. The CDR3 nucleotides are TGTGCCAGCAGTACGGGGACAGGGGAGCAGTTCTTC.

In regard to this clone: The identical CDR3 is also encoded by other nucleotide sequences in the sample. This sequence joins TRBV12-5 and TRBJ1-4, with 8 bases aligning to TRBD1. V shed 6 bases, J shed 8 bases, and the junction held 8 bases outside the gene matches. The germline V gene encodes CDR1 LGHNT and CDR2 FRNRAP. There are 14 residues in the CDR3. The CDR3 spells CASGPGQGREKLFF. The CDR3 DNA follows: TGTGCTAGTGGGCCAGGACAGGGAAGGGAAAAACTGTTTTTT. Variable domain in full (rest from reference TRBV12-5 and TRBJ1-4): DARVTQTPRHKVTEMGQEVTMRCQPILGHNTVFWYRQTMMQGLELLAYFRNRAPLDDSGMPKDRFSAEMPDATLATLKIQPSEPRDSAVYFCASGPGQGREKLFFGSGTQLSVL.

V is TRBV5-1 and J is TRBJ1-1, with D perhaps TRBD1 (5 bases). The CDR3 is 15 amino acids. Germline V gene sequence: CDR1 SGHRS, CDR2 YFSETQ. Trimming stripped 3 bases from V and 5 bases from J, with 17 bases between. The CDR3 loop reads CASSYTGTQGTEAFF. The CDR3 nucleotides read TGCGCCAGCAGCTATACAGGCACCCAGGGTACTGAAGCTTTCTTT.

This chain connects TRBV2 to TRBJ2-4; D is perhaps TRBD1 (6 bases). The V and J ends lost 4 bases and 2 bases respectively, with 21 bases between them. Germline CDR1 SNHLY, CDR2 FYNNEI. The CDR3 runs to 18 residues. The CDR3, as DNA: TGTGCCAGCAGTGTAGGGTTTAGTAACAGGGTTACCAAAAACATTCAGTACTTC. Its translation: CASSVGFSNRVTKNIQYF.

V is TRBV19 and J is TRBJ2-1; perhaps TRBD2 as D (6 bases). The length of the CDR3 is 12 residues. V lost 5 bases to trimming and J lost 10 bases, with 12 bases between them. Germline V gene sequence: CDR1 LNHDA, CDR2 SQIVND (reference sequence). The CDR3 DNA sequence: TGTGCCAGTAGTCCCTCGGGGGACGAGCAGTTCTTC. Translating it yields CASSPSGDEQFF.

The chain combines TRBV29-1 with TRBJ2-3, with TRBD2 as a possible D gene (6 bases). Germline CDR1 SQVTM, CDR2 ANQGSEA. The CDR3 consists of 16 residues. Trimming removed 6 bases at V and 0 bases at J, with 19 bases between. CDR3: CSVTGGLEGSTDTQYF. CDR3 in DNA: TGCAGCGTGACTGGCGGGTTGGAGGGGAGCACAGATACGCAGTATTTT.

V usage is TRBV10-3 and J usage is TRBJ1-1; D gene unclear. This CDR3 has 13 amino acids. Germline lookup yields CDR1 ENHRY and CDR2 SYGVKD. The V end lost 0 bases, the J end lost 4 bases, and 6 bases lay between the germline ends. CDR3 region: CAISESGSTEAFF. CDR3 nucleotides: TGTGCCATCAGTGAGTCGGGGAGCACTGAAGCTTTCTTT.

The gene calls are TRBV7-6 and TRBJ1-1; tentatively, D is TRBD1 (5 bases). Trimming shortened V by 2 bases and J by 4 bases, and 20 bases separated the two germline ends. The CDR3 is 17 residues long. Germline V gives CDR1 SGHVS, CDR2 FNYEAQ. CDR3 sequence: CASSLLVAGFGGTEAFF. Written as DNA, the CDR3 is TGTGCCAGCAGCTTACTGGTGGCGGGGTTCGGGGGCACTGAAGCTTTCTTT. The full variable domain, in which reference TRBV7-6 and TRBJ1-1 provide the parts outside the CDR3, is GAGVSQSPRYKVTKRGQDVALRCDPISGHVSLYWYRQALGQGPEFLTYFNYEAQQDKSGLPNDRFSAERPEGSISTLTIQRTEQRDSAMYRCASSLLVAGFGGTEAFFGQGTRLTVV.

The V call is TRBV7-6, the J call TRBJ1-6; possible D gene TRBD1, 5 bases. This CDR3 is built from 21 residues. Germline V lookup: CDR1 SGHVS, CDR2 FNYEAQ. Trimming removed 0 bases at V and 0 bases at J, with 21 bases between. The CDR3 spells CASSLAPGVFIESSYNSPLHF. The CDR3 DNA sequence: TGTGCCAGCAGCTTAGCCCCGGGGGTATTCATTGAGAGCTCCTATAATTCACCCCTCCACTTT.

V and J are TRBV9 and TRBJ2-3; 7 positions match TRBD2. The CDR3 loop spans 16 amino acids. Trimming removed 4 bases from V and 0 bases from J; junction bases left unmatched: 8. CDR1 SGDLS and CDR2 YYNGEE come from the germline V gene. This chain's CDR3 is CASSFSGGTSTDTQYF. The CDR3 DNA reads TGTGCCAGCAGCTTTTCGGGAGGAACTAGCACAGATACGCAGTATTTT.

The J gene is TRBJ2-5, the V gene TRBV18; a possible D gene is TRBD2 (5 bases). Germline CDR1 reads KGHSH; CDR2 reads LQKENI. This CDR3 spans 14 amino acids. Deletions cut 3 bases from V and 5 bases from J, with 13 bases between. The CDR3 coding sequence is TGTGCCAGCTCACCGCCGAGGGTCGGGGAGACCCAGTACTTC. Encoded protein: CASSPPRVGETQYF.

Remarks on this clone: One end of the junction varies from germline; a read error may be responsible. J is TRBJ2-5 and V is TRBV11-2; D perhaps matches TRBD1 (5 bases). CDR1 is SGHAT, CDR2 FQNNGV, per germline. This CDR3 comprises 14 residues. The CDR3 sequence is CASSFSGYGEAQYF. CDR3 DNA: TGTGCCAGCAGCTTTTCAGGGTACGGAGAGGCCCAGTACTTC. The variable domain in full, completed from reference TRBV11-2 and TRBJ2-5, reads EAGVAQSPRYKIIEKRQSVAFWCNPISGHATLYWYQQILGQGPKLLIQFQNNGVVDDSQLPKDRFSAERLKGVDSTLKIQPAKLEDSAVYLCASSFSGYGEAQYFGPGTRLLVL.